This T cell receptor (beta chain) was profiled in a study of shared clonotypes between healthy human individuals. General study points: On the whole, naive subsets had larger estimated richness than memory subsets had.

Sequencing was performed with immunoSEQ multiplex PCR; in TCRdb, only in-frame clones are kept and a portion is missing. The repertoire holds around 300,000 clones, 80% to 90% seen once, with 15% to 20% in the top ten. With regard to this clone: Its antigen is unknown.

Trimming took 5 bases from V and 2 from J; bases not matched to a gene: 4. Germline V gene sequence: CDR1 MNHEY, CDR2 SMNVEV (reference sequence). The CDR3 consists of 15 residues. What was sequenced was memory CD8+ T cells sorted from blood. The subset is: CD45RO+ cells pooled with CCR7-negative TemRA cells. V gene TRBV27 combines with J gene TRBJ2-3; TRBD1 matches 10 bases. The TCR sequence derives from a man aged 18 to 29 in good health. The CDR3 sequence: CASSRQGATTDTQYF. The CDR3 nucleotides read TGTGCCAGCAGTCGACAGGGGGCCACCACAGATACGCAGTATTTT.